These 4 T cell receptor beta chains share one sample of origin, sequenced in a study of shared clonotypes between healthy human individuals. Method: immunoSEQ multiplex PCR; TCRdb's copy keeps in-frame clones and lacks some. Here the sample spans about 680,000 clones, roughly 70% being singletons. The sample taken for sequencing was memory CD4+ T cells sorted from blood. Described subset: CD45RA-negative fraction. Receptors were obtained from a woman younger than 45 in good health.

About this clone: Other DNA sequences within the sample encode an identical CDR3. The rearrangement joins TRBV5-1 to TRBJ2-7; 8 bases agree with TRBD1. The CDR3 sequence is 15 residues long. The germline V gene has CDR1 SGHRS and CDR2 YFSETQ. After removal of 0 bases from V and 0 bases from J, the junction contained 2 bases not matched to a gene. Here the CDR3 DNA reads TGCGCCAGCAGCTTGGTTGGGACAGGCTCCTACGAGCAGTACTTC. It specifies CASSLVGTGSYEQYF.

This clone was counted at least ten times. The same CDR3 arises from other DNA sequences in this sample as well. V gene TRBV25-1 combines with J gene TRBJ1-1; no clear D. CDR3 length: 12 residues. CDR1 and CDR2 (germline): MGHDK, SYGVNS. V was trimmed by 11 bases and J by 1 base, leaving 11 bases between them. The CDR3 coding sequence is TGTGCCTCAAGACACCCGAACACTGAAGCTTTCTTT. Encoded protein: CASRHPNTEAFF.

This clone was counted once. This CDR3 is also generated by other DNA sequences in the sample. CDR3 coding DNA: TGTGCCAGCAGTGGGGCAGGGGGTGGGAATCAGCCCCAGCATTTT. It translates to CASSGAGGGNQPQHF. The rearrangement uses TRBV2 and TRBJ1-5, with TRBD1 matching 7 bases. Germline lookup yields CDR1 SNHLY and CDR2 FYNNEI. CDR3 size: 15 residues. V gave up 4 bases and J gave up 4 bases; unmatched junction bases: 7.

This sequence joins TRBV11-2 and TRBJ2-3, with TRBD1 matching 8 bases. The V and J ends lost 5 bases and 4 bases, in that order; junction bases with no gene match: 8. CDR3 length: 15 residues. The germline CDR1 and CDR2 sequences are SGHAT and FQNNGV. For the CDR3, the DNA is TGTGCCAGCAGCCCGGGGACAGGCATCCCAGATACGCAGTATTTT. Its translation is CASSPGTGIPDTQYF.